The sequence of this T cell receptor beta chain was determined in a study of shared clonotypes between healthy human individuals. General study findings and limits: Some naive CD4 clonotypes, approximately 4.5%, turned up in common across a handful of donors. Relative to clonotypes present in all four donors, those not shared had lower generation probabilities.

CDR3 length equals 13 residues. Trimming cost V 8 bases and J 0 bases, with 8 bases left between them. Per germline, CDR1 MNHEY and CDR2 SVGAGI. Replicate PCRs for sorted subsets used roughly 200 ng DNA; this equaled some 30,000 T cell genomes. Profiled with immunoSEQ multiplex PCR; TCRdb holds only in-frame clones, not every one. The sample lists about 2.4 million clones; more than 90% were seen once. In regard to this clone: The antigen remains unidentified.

The genes are TRBV6-5 and TRBJ1-3, with D possibly being TRBD1 (5 bases). Sequenced input: naive CD4+ T cells sorted from blood. Documented subset: CD45RA+ positively selected. The TCR sequence derives from a man aged 18-30 years in good health. CDR3 protein: CASVTGSGNTIYF. The CDR3 DNA reads as TGTGCCAGCGTCACAGGCTCTGGAAACACCATATATTTT.